Listed below are T cell receptor beta chains from one sample, sequenced in a study of cytomegalovirus exposure and HLA in healthy donors. Libraries were prepared by immunoSEQ multiplex PCR; TCRdb keeps only in-frame clonotypes and omits some of them. The sample includes over 80,000 clones. Sequenced sample: PBMCs. These receptors were collected from a girl between 10 and 17 years old in good health and CMV-seropositive. The CDR3 runs from the conserved cysteine through the conserved F or W. The D gene is left open where the match is weak.

d_call j_call v_call cdr3_aa cdr3_nt
TRBD2 TRBJ2-5 TRBV11-2 CASSLSRTSGGAKTQYF TGTGCCAGCAGCCTCTCTAGGACTAGCGGGGGGGCAAAGACCCAGTACTTC
. TRBJ1-2 TRBV11-3 CASSLVRVGSIYGYTF TGTGCCAGCAGCTTAGTTCGGGTTGGGAGCATCTATGGCTACACCTTC
TRBD2 TRBJ2-3 TRBV2 CASSESSGRSTDTQYF TGTGCCAGCAGTGAAAGTAGCGGGAGAAGCACAGATACGCAGTATTTT
TRBD1 TRBJ2-5 TRBV29-1 CSVQQGEKETQYF TGCAGCGTCCAACAGGGGGAAAAGGAGACCCAGTACTTC
. TRBJ2-7 TRBV4-1 CASSQERAPGYEQYF TGCGCCAGCAGCCAAGAGAGGGCCCCCGGCTACGAGCAGTACTTC
. TRBJ1-6 TRBV30 CAWTRSLPAGTLHF TGTGCCTGGACCAGGAGCCTCCCTGCAGGGACCCTCCACTTT
TRBD1 TRBJ1-2 TRBV13 CASRPTGSGYGYTF TGTGCCAGCAGACCGACAGGGAGCGGCTATGGCTACACCTTC
TRBD1 TRBJ1-5 TRBV6-1 CASSGQVLWTQHF TGTGCCAGCAGCGGACAGGTCTTGTGGACCCAGCATTTT
. TRBJ1-4 TRBV5-6 CASSFGQYSNEKLFF TGTGCCAGCAGCTTCGGACAGTACTCTAATGAAAAACTGTTTTTT
TRBD2 TRBJ2-1 TRBV7-2 CASSSLTSGGPSYNEQFF TGTGCCAGCAGCTCCTTGACTAGCGGGGGACCCTCCTACAATGAGCAGTTCTTC
. TRBJ2-1 TRBV9 CASSVGGLSGNEQFF TGTGCCAGCAGCGTAGGAGGCCTCTCTGGGAATGAGCAGTTCTTC
. TRBJ1-1 TRBV7-2 CASSLRVTEAFF TGTGCCAGCAGCCTACGGGTCACTGAAGCTTTCTTT
. TRBJ1-1 TRBV30 CAWSVLSGTEAFF TGTGCCTGGAGTGTACTGTCAGGCACTGAAGCTTTCTTT
TRBD1 TRBJ1-4 TRBV6-1 CASSEAPGQANEKLFF TGTGCCAGCAGTGAAGCGCCGGGACAGGCTAATGAAAAACTGTTTTTT
. TRBJ1-5 TRBV19 CASSMLGHHQPQHF TGTGCCAGTAGTATGTTGGGACACCATCAGCCCCAGCATTTT
. TRBJ2-4 TRBV29-1 CSVTLRQGLAKNIQYF TGCAGCGTTACCCTTAGACAGGGACTAGCCAAAAACATTCAGTACTTC
TRBD2 TRBJ2-5 TRBV18 CASSPGTSGGETQYF TGTGCCAGCTCACCAGGGACTAGCGGGGGAGAGACCCAGTACTTC
. TRBJ2-3 TRBV2 CASYRDAGTQYF TGTGCCAGCTACCGGGATGCGGGTACGCAGTATTTT
. TRBJ2-7 TRBV5-3 CARSSEGDPWSWEEQYF TGTGCCAGAAGCTCGGAGGGAGACCCCTGGTCTTGGGAGGAGCAGTACTTC
TRBD2 TRBJ2-1 TRBV6-1 CASSGTSGGSYNEQFF TGTGCCAGCAGTGGGACTAGCGGGGGCTCCTACAATGAGCAGTTCTTC
TRBD2 TRBJ2-5 TRBV6-6 CASRATSVETQYF TGTGCCAGCAGAGCGACTAGCGTGGAGACCCAGTACTTC
. TRBJ2-5 TRBV30 CAWKAGRETQYF TGTGCCTGGAAGGCAGGGCGGGAGACCCAGTACTTC
. TRBJ1-4 TRBV9 CASSVQGTTNEKLFF TGTGCCAGCAGCGTCCAGGGAACAACTAATGAAAAACTGTTTTTT
TRBD2 TRBJ2-5 TRBV5-1 CASSLFQRGGRQETQYF TGCGCCAGCAGCTTGTTCCAGCGGGGGGGCCGACAAGAGACCCAGTACTTC
. TRBJ1-3 TRBV5-6 CASSSRAMGNTIYF TGTGCCAGCAGCTCCAGGGCGATGGGAAACACCATATATTTT
. TRBJ1-1 TRBV25-1 CASYRNTEAFF TGTGCCAGCTACAGGAACACTGAAGCTTTCTTT
TRBD1 TRBJ1-1 TRBV7-2 CASSSGGGTGSFF TGTGCCAGCAGCTCCGGGGGGGGGACAGGGTCTTTCTTT
. TRBJ2-5 TRBV6-1 CASSLEGSDQETQYF TGTGCCAGCAGTCTGGAGGGGTCGGACCAAGAGACCCAGTACTTC
. TRBJ1-5 TRBV5-6 CASSLVGGKSAEPQHF TGTGCCAGCAGCTTGGTAGGTGGCAAATCGGCGGAGCCCCAGCATTTT
. TRBJ2-1 TRBV6-5 CASSSGTTYNEQFF TGTGCCAGCAGTTCCGGGACAACCTACAATGAGCAGTTCTTC
. TRBJ2-7 TRBV11-2 CASSLDRGVGRDRSYEQYF TGTGCCAGCAGCTTAGATCGGGGGGTGGGCCGGGACAGGAGCTACGAGCAGTACTTC
TRBD1 TRBJ1-6 TRBV6-1 CASSDAGQGTYNSPLHF TGTGCCAGCAGTGACGCGGGACAGGGAACCTATAATTCACCCCTCCACTTT
. TRBJ1-5 TRBV6-5 CASSGQPNQPQHF TGTGCCAGCAGTGGACAGCCCAATCAGCCCCAGCATTTT
TRBD1 TRBJ2-5 TRBV19 CASTGQGADLETQYF TGTGCCAGTACCGGACAGGGGGCCGATTTGGAGACCCAGTACTTC
TRBD1 TRBJ1-5 TRBV4-3 CASSQRVFLGQGDQPQHF TGCGCCAGCAGCCAAAGGGTATTTCTTGGACAGGGCGATCAGCCCCAGCATTTT
TRBD2 TRBJ2-7 TRBV5-1 CASSTTSGGTYEQYF TGCGCCAGCAGCACAACTAGCGGGGGGACCTACGAGCAGTACTTC